These T cell receptor beta chains were read from a single sample in a study of blood T cell repertoires in COVID-19. Profiled with immunoSEQ multiplex PCR; TCRdb holds only in-frame clones, not every one. The sample contains over 130,000 clones, roughly four fifths of which appear only once. The sequencing input was peripheral blood. All receptors derive from a woman between 45 and 65 years old with active or convalescent COVID-19. Each CDR3 is given with its conserved first and last residue. The D gene is left open where the match is weak. Clone sizes are given selectively: once, few, many, or a class where the clone is expanded.

14	few	.	TRBV11-2	TRBJ2-7	CASTSNPGIYEQYF	TGTGCCAGCACCTCCAACCCGGGGATCTACGAGCAGTACTTC
13	.	.	TRBV7-3	TRBJ1-1	CASSPVRSTEAFF	TGTGCCAGCAGCCCCGTCCGGTCGACTGAAGCTTTCTTT
15	.	.	TRBV4-3	TRBJ1-5	CASSQDFRGGQPQHF	TGCGCCAGCAGCCAAGATTTTAGGGGGGGACAGCCCCAGCATTTT
14	.	.	TRBV5-1	TRBJ1-6	CASSSDNRRTPLHF	TGCGCCAGCAGCTCAGACAACCGTAGGACACCCCTCCACTTT
14	many	.	TRBV5-1	TRBJ2-7	CASRASPRVGEQYF	TGCGCAAGCCGAGCGTCTCCTCGGGTTGGCGAGCAGTACTTC
13	.	.	TRBV29-1	TRBJ2-7	CSVSSTGPYEQYF	TGCAGCGTCTCGTCGACAGGTCCCTACGAGCAGTACTTC
17	.	TRBD2	TRBV7-2	TRBJ2-3	CASSPIAGGISTDTQYF	TGTGCCAGCAGCCCTATAGCGGGGGGGATTAGCACAGATACGCAGTATTTT
16	.	TRBD1	TRBV24-1	TRBJ1-3	CATSEGGQVAGNTIYF	TGTGCCACCAGTGAAGGAGGACAGGTCGCTGGAAACACCATATATTTT
13	once	.	TRBV6-5	TRBJ2-7	CASRTEAAYEQYF	TGTGCCAGCAGGACAGAGGCGGCGTACGAGCAGTACTTC
21	.	TRBD1	TRBV28	TRBJ1-1	CASSSYGLGQGALSVNTEAFF	TGTGCCAGCAGTTCATACGGATTGGGACAGGGGGCCCTCAGTGTGAACACTGAAGCTTTCTTT
16	.	TRBD1	TRBV18	TRBJ2-2	CASSASGGANTGELFF	TGTGCCAGCTCAGCCTCAGGGGGCGCGAACACCGGGGAGCTGTTTTTT
18	few	TRBD2	TRBV4-3	TRBJ2-1	CASSQRASEAGGPDEQFF	TGCGCCAGCAGCCAAAGGGCCTCTGAAGCGGGAGGGCCTGATGAGCAGTTCTTC
15	.	TRBD1	TRBV4-2	TRBJ2-7	CASSRPGTGNYEQYF	TGTGCCAGCAGCCGCCCCGGGACAGGGAACTACGAGCAGTACTTC
13	.	.	TRBV29-1	TRBJ1-2	CSVLTTGRNGYTF	TGCAGCGTACTGACAACAGGGCGAAATGGCTACACCTTC
14	.	TRBD2	TRBV29-1	TRBJ2-5	CSASRSSGQETQYF	TGCAGCGCCTCGAGGTCTAGCGGCCAAGAGACCCAGTACTTC
15	.	TRBD2	TRBV5-5	TRBJ2-3	CASSFAAGGSDTQYF	TGTGCCAGCAGCTTTGCAGCGGGGGGGTCGGATACGCAGTATTTT
13	once	.	TRBV14	TRBJ1-1	CASSSSLNTEAFF	TGTGCCAGCAGCTCCAGTCTGAACACTGAAGCTTTCTTT
17	.	TRBD2	TRBV11-3	TRBJ2-7	CASSLDQGGRSSYEQYF	TGTGCCAGCAGCTTAGATCAGGGAGGGAGGTCATCCTACGAGCAGTACTTC
14	.	TRBD2	TRBV11-2	TRBJ2-1	CASSWRHGEGEQFF	TGTGCCAGCAGTTGGAGGCACGGGGAGGGTGAGCAGTTCTTC
15	.	TRBD2	TRBV7-2	TRBJ2-7	CASRAEGLATYEQYF	TGTGCCAGCAGGGCCGAGGGACTAGCGACCTACGAGCAGTACTTC
15	.	.	TRBV6-2/TRBV6-3	TRBJ2-3	CASSYSYRATDTQYF	TGTGCCAGCAGTTACTCGTACAGGGCCACAGATACGCAGTATTTT
14	.	TRBD1	TRBV7-2	TRBJ1-5	CASSFRQGDQPQHF	TGTGCCAGCAGCTTTCGACAGGGGGATCAGCCCCAGCATTTT
15	.	TRBD1	TRBV4-3	TRBJ2-2	CASSPRTGATGELFF	TGCGCCAGCAGCCCTAGGACAGGAGCCACCGGGGAGCTGTTTTTT
15	.	TRBD2	TRBV10-3	TRBJ2-7	CAISALTSGNYEQYF	TGTGCCATCAGTGCCCTGACTAGCGGGAACTACGAGCAGTACTTC
12	.	.	TRBV7-9	TRBJ2-5	CASSSGGVTQYF	TGTGCCAGCAGCTCAGGAGGGGTGACCCAGTACTTC
14	.	.	TRBV15	TRBJ1-4	CATSSLTVSEKLFF	TGTGCCACCAGCAGTCTTACAGTGAGTGAAAAACTGTTTTTT
12	.	.	TRBV29-1	TRBJ1-4	CSGRVDNEKLFF	TGCAGCGGACGGGTAGATAATGAAAAACTGTTTTTT
16	.	.	TRBV15	TRBJ2-2	CATSRDLRRRAGELFF	TGTGCCACCAGCAGAGATCTACGGCGGAGGGCCGGGGAGCTGTTTTTT
17	.	TRBD1	TRBV6-6	TRBJ1-4	CASSGSGTGVANEKLFF	TGTGCCAGCAGTGGATCCGGGACAGGGGTTGCTAATGAAAAACTGTTTTTT
14	.	.	TRBV29-1	TRBJ1-1	CSVLKQGFRTEAFF	TGCAGCGTTCTTAAACAGGGATTTCGCACTGAAGCTTTCTTT
14	.	.	TRBV18	TRBJ1-1	CASSPLGEDTEAFF	TGTGCCAGCTCACCACTTGGGGAGGACACTGAAGCTTTCTTT
15	.	TRBD1	TRBV7-2	TRBJ2-5	CASSSRRTGEETQYF	TGTGCCAGCAGCTCTAGGCGGACAGGGGAAGAGACCCAGTACTTC
15	.	.	TRBV4-2	TRBJ1-6	CASSQDGAGYSPLHF	TGTGCCAGCAGCCAAGATGGGGCAGGGTATTCACCCCTCCACTTT
15	.	.	TRBV7-2	TRBJ2-1	CASSLGGTQGNEQFF	TGTGCCAGCAGCTTAGGGGGGACTCAAGGAAATGAGCAGTTCTTC
14	.	TRBD1	TRBV7-2	TRBJ2-5	CASSLQGARETQYF	TGTGCCAGCAGCCTACAGGGGGCTAGGGAGACCCAGTACTTC